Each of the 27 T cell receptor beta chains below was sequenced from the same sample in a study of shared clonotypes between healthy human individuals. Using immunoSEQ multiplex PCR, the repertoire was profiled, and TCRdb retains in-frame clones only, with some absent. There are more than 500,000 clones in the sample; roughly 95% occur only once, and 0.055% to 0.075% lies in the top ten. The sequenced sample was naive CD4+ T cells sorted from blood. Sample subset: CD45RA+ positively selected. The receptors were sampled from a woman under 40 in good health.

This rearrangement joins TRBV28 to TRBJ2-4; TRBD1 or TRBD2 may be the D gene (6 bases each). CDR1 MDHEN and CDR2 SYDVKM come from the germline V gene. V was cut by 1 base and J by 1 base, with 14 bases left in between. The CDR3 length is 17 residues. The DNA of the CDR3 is TGTGCCAGCAGTTTATATTGGCAGGGGAGGGCCAAAAACATTCAGTACTTC. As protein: CASSLYWQGRAKNIQYF.

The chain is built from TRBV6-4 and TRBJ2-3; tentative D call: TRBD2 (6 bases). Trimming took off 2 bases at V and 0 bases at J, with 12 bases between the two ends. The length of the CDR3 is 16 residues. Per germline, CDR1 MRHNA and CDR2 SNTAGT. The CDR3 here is CASSDRAGTSTDTQYF. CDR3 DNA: TGTGCCAGCAGTGACAGGGCCGGGACTAGCACAGATACGCAGTATTTT.

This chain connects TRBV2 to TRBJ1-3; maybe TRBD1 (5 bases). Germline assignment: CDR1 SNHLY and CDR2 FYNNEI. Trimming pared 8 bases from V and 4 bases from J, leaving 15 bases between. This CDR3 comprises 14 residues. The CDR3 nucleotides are TGTGCCAGCGGAACCGGGACCGCGGGAAACACCATATATTTT. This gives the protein CASGTGTAGNTIYF.

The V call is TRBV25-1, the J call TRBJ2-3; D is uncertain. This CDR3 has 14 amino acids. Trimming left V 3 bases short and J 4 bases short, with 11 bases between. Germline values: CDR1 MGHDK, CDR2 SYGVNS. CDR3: CASSDPPPADTQYF. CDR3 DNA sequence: TGTGCCAGCAGTGACCCCCCACCTGCAGATACGCAGTATTTT. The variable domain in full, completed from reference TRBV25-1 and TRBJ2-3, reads EADIYQTPRYLVIGTGKKITLECSQTMGHDKMYWYQQDPGMELHLIHYSYGVNSTEKGDLSSESTVSRIRTEHFPLTLESARPSHTSQYLCASSDPPPADTQYFGPGTRLTVL.

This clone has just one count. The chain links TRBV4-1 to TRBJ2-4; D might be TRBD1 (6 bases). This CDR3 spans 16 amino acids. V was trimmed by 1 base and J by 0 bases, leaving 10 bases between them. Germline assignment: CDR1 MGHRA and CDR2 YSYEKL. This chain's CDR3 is CASSQVWGLAKNIQYF. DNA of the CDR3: TGCGCCAGCAGCCAAGTATGGGGGCTAGCCAAAAACATTCAGTACTTC.

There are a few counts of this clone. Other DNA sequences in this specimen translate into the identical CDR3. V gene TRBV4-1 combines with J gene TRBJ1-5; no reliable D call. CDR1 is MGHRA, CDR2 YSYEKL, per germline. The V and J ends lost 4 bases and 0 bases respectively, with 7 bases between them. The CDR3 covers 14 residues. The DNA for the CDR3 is TGCGCCAGCAGCCCTCGCGATAGCAATCAGCCCCAGCATTTT. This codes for CASSPRDSNQPQHF.

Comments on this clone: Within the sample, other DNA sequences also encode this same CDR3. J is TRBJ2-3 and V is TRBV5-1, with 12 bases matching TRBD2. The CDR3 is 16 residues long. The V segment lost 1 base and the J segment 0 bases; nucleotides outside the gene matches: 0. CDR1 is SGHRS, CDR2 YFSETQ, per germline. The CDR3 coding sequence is TGCGCCAGCAGCTTGCTAGCGGGAGGGAGCACAGATACGCAGTATTTT. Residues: CASSLLAGGSTDTQYF.

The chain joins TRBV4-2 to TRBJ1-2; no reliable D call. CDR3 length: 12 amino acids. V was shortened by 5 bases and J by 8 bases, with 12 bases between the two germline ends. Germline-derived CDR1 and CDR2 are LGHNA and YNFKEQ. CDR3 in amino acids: CASSENPRGYTF. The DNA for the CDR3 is TGTGCCAGCAGCGAGAACCCTCGGGGCTACACCTTC.

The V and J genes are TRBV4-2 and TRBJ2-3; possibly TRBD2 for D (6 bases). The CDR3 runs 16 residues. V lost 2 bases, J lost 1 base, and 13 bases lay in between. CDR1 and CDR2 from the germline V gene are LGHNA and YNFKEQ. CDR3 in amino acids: CASSQLSIAGTDTQYF. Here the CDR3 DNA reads TGTGCCAGCAGCCAACTCTCGATAGCGGGCACAGATACGCAGTATTTT.

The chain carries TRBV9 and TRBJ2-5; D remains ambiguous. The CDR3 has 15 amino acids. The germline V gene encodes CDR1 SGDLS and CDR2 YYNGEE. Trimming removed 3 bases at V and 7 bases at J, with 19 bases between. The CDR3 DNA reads TGTGCCAGCAGCGCTCGGGCCGAATTGTCATCGACCCAGTACTTC. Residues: CASSARAELSSTQYF.

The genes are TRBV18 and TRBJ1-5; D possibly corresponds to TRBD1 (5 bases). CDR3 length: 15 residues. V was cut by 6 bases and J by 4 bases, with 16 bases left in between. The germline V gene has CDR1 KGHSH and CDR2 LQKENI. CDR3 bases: TGTGCCAGCTCCCCAAGGGACGGGAGGAATCAGCCCCAGCATTTT. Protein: CASSPRDGRNQPQHF.

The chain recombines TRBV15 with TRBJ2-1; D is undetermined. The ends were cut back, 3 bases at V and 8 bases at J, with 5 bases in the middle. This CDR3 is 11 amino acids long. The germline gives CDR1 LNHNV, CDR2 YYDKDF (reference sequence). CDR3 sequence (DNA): TGTGCCACCAGCAGTTACCATGAGCAGTTCTTC. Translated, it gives CATSSYHEQFF.

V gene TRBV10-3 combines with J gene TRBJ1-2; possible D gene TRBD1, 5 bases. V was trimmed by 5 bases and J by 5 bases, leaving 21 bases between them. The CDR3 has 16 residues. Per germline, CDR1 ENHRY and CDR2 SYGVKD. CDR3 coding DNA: TGTGCCATCAGTTTCGGGGGGGGTTCCCCCGCTTATGGCTACACCTTC. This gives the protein CAISFGGGSPAYGYTF.

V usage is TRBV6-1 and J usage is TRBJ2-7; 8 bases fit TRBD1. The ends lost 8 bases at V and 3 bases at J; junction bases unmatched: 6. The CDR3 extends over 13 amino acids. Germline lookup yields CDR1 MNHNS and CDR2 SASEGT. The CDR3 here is CASSNRGVYEQYF. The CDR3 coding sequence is TGTGCCAGCTCAAACAGGGGGGTCTACGAGCAGTACTTC.

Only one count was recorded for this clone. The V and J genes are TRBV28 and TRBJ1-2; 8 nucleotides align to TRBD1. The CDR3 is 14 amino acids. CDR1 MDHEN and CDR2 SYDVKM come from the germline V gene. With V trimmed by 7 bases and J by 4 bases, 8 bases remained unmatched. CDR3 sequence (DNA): TGTGCCAGCACCACCCCAGGGGGCACCTATGGCTACACCTTC. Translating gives CASTTPGGTYGYTF.

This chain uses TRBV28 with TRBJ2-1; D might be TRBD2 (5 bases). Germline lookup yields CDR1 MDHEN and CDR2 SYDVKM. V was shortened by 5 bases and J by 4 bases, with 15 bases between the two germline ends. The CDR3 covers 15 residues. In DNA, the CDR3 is TGTGCCAGCAGTGACCCTAGCTTAGGGTACAATGAGCAGTTCTTC. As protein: CASSDPSLGYNEQFF.

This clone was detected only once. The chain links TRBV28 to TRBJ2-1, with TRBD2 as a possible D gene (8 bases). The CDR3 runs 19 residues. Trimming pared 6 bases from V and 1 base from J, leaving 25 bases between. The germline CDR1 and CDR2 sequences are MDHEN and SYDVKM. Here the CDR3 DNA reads TGTGCCAGCAGGTCGACAGGGCTCGGCGGGAGGTCTTCCTACAATGAGCAGTTCTTC. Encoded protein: CASRSTGLGGRSSYNEQFF.

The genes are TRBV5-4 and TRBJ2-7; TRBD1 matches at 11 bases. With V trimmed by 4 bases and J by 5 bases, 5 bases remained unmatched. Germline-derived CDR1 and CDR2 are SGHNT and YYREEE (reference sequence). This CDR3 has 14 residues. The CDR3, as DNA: TGTGCCAGCAGCCGGGACAGGGGGGCACACGAGCAGTACTTC. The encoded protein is CASSRDRGAHEQYF.

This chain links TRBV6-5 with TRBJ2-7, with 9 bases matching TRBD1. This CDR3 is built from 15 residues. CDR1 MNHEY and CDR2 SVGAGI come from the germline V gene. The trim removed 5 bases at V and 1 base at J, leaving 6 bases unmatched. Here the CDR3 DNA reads TGTGCCAGCAGTCCTGACAGGGGGAAGTCCTACGAGCAGTACTTC. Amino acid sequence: CASSPDRGKSYEQYF.

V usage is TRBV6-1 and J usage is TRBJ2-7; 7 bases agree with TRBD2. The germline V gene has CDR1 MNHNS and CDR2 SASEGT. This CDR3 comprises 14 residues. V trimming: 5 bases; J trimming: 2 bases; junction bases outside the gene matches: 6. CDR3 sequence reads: CASSPSGEAYEQYF. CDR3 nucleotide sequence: TGTGCCAGCAGTCCAAGCGGGGAAGCCTACGAGCAGTACTTC.

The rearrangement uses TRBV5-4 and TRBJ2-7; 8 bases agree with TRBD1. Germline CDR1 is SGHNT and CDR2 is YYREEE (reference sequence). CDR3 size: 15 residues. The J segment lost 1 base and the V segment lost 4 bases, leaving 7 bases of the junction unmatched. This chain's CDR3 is CASSERTGRSYEQYF. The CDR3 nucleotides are TGTGCCAGCAGCGAGAGGACAGGGAGGTCCTACGAGCAGTACTTC.

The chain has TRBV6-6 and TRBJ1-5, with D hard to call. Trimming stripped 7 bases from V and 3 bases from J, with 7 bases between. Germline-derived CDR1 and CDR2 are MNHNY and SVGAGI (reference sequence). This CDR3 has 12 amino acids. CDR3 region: CASKVDNQPQHF. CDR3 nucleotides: TGTGCCAGCAAGGTAGACAATCAGCCCCAGCATTTT.

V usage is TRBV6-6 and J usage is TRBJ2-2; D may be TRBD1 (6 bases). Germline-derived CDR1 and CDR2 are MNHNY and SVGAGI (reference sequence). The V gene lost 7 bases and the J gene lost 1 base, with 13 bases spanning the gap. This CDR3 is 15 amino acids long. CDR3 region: CASIKEQGNTGELFF. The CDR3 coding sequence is TGTGCCAGCATCAAAGAACAGGGGAACACCGGGGAGCTGTTTTTT.

The CDR3 protein is CASSPPGQGDNVLTF. CDR3 DNA: TGTGCCAGCTCACCGCCGGGACAGGGAGACAACGTCCTGACTTTC. This chain connects TRBV18 to TRBJ2-6; 9 nucleotides agree with TRBD1. The V gene's germline CDR1 is KGHSH and CDR2 LQKENI. This CDR3 is 15 amino acids long. The V and J ends lost 3 bases and 9 bases, in that order; junction bases with no gene match: 6.

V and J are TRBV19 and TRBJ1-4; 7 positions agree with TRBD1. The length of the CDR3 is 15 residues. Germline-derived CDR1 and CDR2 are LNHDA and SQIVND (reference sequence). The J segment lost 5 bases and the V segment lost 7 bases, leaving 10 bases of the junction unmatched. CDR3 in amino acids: CASNLQGTGNEKLFF. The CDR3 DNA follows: TGTGCCAGTAACCTACAGGGGACCGGGAATGAAAAACTGTTTTTT.

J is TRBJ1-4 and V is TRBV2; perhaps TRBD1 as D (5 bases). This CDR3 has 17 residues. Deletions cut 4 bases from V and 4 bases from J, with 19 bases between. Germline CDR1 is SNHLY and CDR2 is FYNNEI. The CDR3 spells CASSARAPGGGNEKLFF. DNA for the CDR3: TGTGCCAGCAGTGCCCGGGCTCCCGGTGGGGGTAATGAAAAACTGTTTTTT. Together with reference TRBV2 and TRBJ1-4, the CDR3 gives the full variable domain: EPEVTQTPSHQVTQMGQEVILRCVPISNHLYFYWYRQILGQKVEFLVSFYNNEISEKSEIFDDQFSVERPDGSNFTLKIRSTKLEDSAMYFCASSARAPGGGNEKLFFGSGTQLSVL.

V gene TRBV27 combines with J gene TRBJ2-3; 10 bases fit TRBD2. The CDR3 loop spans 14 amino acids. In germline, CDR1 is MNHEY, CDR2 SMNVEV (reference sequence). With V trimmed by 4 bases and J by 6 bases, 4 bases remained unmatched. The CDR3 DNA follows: TGTGCCAGCAGTTACACTAGCGGGAAGGATACGCAGTATTTT. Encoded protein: CASSYTSGKDTQYF.